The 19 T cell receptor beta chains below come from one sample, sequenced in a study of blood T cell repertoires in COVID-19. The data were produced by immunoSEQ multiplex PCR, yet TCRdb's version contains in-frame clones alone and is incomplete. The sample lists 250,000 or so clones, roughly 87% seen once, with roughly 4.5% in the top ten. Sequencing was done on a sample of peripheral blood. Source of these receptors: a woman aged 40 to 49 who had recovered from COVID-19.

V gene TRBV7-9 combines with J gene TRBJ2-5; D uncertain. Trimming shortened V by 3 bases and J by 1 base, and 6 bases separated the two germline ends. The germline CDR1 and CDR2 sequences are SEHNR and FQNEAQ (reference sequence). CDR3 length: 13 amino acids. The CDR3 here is CASSLSGQETQYF. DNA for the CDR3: TGTGCCAGCAGCTTGTCAGGCCAAGAGACCCAGTACTTC.

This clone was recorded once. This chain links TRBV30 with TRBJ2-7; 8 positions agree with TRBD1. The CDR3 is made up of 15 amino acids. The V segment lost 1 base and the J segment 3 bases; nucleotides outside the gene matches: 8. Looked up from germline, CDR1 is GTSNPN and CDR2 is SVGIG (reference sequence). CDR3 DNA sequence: TGTGCCTGGAGTGCACACCGACAGGGGATCTACGAGCAGTACTTC. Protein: CAWSAHRQGIYEQYF.

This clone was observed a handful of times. This chain's CDR3 is CASSSGGPLNEQFF. The CDR3 DNA is TGTGCCAGCAGTAGCGGGGGTCCCCTCAATGAGCAGTTCTTC. The chain combines TRBV6-5 with TRBJ2-1, with TRBD2 matching 8 bases. The CDR3 covers 14 residues. With 5 bases clipped from V and 6 bases from J, the junction kept 6 bases outside the gene matches. Germline lookup yields CDR1 MNHEY and CDR2 SVGAGI.

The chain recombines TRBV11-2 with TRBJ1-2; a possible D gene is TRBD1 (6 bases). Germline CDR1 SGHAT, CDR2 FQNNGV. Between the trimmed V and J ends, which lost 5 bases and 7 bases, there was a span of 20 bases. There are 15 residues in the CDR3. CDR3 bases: TGTGCCAGCAGCCCGCAGTCCCGGGACATGGTTGGCTACACCTTC. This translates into CASSPQSRDMVGYTF.

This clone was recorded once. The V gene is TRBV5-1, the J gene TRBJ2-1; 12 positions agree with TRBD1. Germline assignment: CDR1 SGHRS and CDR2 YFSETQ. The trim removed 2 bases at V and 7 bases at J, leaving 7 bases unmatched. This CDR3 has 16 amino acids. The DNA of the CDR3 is TGCGCCAGCAGCTTACCGGGACAGGGGGCTTTAAATGAGCAGTTCTTC. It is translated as CASSLPGQGALNEQFF.

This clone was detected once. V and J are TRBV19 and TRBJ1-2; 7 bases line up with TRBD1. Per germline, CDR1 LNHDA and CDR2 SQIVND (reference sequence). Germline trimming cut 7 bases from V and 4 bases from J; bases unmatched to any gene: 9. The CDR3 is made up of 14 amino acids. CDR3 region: CASTYSHRGYGYTF. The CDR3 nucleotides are TGTGCCAGTACCTATAGTCACAGGGGCTATGGCTACACCTTC.

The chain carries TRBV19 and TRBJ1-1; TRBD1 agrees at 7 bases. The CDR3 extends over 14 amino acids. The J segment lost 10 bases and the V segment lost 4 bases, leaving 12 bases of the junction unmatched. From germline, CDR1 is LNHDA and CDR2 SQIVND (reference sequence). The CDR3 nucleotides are TGTGCCAGTAGTACAAAGGGGGCCGTCGGCGTAGCTTTCTTT. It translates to CASSTKGAVGVAFF.

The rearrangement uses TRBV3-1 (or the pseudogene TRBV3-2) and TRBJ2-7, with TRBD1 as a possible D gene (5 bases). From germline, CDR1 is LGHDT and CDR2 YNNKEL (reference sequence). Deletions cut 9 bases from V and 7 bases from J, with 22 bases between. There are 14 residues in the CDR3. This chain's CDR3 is CASQLRQSLGEQYF. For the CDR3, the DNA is TGTGCCAGTCAACTGAGACAGTCGTTGGGGGAGCAGTACTTC.

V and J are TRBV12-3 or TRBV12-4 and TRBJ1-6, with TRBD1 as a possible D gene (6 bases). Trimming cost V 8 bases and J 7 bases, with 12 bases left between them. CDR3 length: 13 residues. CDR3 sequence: CASQGNTNSPLHF. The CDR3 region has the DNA TGTGCCAGCCAGGGGAATACGAATTCACCCCTCCACTTT.

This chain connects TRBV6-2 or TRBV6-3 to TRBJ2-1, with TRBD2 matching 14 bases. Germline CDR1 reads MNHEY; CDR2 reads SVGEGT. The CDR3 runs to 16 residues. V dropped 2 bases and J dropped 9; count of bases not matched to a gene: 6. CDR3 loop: CASSYGLAGGEGEQFF. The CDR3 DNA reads TGTGCCAGCAGTTACGGACTAGCGGGAGGAGAGGGTGAGCAGTTCTTC.

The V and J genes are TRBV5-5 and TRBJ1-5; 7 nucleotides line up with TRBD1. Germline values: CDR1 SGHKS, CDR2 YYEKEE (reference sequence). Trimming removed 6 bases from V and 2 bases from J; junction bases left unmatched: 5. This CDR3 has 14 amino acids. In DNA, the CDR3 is TGTGCCAGCACAGATCAGGGGGGCAATCAGCCCCAGCATTTT. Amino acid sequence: CASTDQGGNQPQHF.

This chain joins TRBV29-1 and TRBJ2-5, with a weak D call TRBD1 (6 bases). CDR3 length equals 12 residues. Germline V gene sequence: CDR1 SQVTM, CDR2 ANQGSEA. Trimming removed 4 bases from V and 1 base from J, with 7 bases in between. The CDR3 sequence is CSVGDIQETQYF. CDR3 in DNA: TGCAGCGTTGGGGACATCCAAGAGACCCAGTACTTC.

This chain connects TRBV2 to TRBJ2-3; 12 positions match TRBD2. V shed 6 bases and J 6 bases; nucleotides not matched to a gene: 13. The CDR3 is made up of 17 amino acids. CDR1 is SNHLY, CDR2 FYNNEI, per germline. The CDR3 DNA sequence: TGTGCCAGCAGAGACCTGCTAGCGGGGGGGCCTAGGGATACGCAGTATTTT. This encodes CASRDLLAGGPRDTQYF.

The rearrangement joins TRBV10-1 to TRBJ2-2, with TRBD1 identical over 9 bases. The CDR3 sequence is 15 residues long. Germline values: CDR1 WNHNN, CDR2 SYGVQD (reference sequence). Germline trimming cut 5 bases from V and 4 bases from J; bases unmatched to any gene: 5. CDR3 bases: TGCGCCAGCAGTAAGACAGGGGGGATCACCGGGGAGCTGTTTTTT. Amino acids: CASSKTGGITGELFF.

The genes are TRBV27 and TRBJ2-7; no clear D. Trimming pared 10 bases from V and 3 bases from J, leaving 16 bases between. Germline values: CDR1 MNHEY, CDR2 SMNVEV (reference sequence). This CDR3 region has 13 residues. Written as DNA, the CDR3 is TGTGCCAAGGCTCAGAACCGACACTACGAGCAGTACGTC. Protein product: CAKAQNRHYEQYV.

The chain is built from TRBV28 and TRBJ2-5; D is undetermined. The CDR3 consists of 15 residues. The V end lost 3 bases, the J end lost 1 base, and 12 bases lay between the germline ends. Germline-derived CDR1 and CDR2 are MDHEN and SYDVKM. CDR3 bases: TGTGCCAGCAGTTTCCGGGTTACTGCCCAAGAGACCCAGTACTTC. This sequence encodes CASSFRVTAQETQYF. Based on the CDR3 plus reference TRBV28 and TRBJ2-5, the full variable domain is DVKVTQSSRYLVKRTGEKVFLECVQDMDHENMFWYRQDPGLGLRLIYFSYDVKMKEKGDIPEGYSVSREKKERFSLILESASTNQTSMYLCASSFRVTAQETQYFGPGTRLLVL.

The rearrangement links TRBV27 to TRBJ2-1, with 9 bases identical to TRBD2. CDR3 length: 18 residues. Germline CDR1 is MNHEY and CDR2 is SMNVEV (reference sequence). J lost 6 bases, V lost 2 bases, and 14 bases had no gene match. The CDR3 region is CASSLQAGGSFWFNEQFF. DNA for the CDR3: TGTGCCAGCAGTTTACAAGCGGGGGGCTCTTTTTGGTTCAATGAGCAGTTCTTC.

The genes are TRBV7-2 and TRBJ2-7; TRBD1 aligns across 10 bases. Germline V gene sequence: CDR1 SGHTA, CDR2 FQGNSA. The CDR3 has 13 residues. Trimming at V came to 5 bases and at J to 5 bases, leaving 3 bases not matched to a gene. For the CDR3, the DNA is TGTGCCAGCAGCCGCGACAGGGGGCACGAGCAGTACTTC. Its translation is CASSRDRGHEQYF. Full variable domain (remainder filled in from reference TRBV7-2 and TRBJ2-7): GAGVSQSPSNKVTEKGKDVELRCDPISGHTALYWYRQSLGQGLEFLIYFQGNSAPDKSGLPSDRFSAERTGGSVSTLTIQRTQQEDSAVYLCASSRDRGHEQYFGPGTRLTVT.

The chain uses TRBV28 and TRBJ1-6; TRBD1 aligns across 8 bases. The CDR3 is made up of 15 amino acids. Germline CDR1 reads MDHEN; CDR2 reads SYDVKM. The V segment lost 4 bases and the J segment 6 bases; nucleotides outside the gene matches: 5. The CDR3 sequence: CASSSQGAGNSPLHF. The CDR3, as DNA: TGTGCCAGCAGTTCTCAGGGGGCGGGTAATTCACCCCTCCACTTT.